These 32 T cell receptor beta chains were all obtained from the same sample, sequenced in a study of shared clonotypes between healthy human individuals (dated by TCRdb to 2019 to 2021). Receptor amplification or capture employed the immunoSEQ multiplex PCR assay. TCRdb's version of the immuneACCESS table is confined to in-frame rearrangements and falls short of the full clone set. An unresolved V gene accounts for under half of the shortfall where checked; the remainder is of unknown origin. In this sample the table shows 1.4 million or so clones, 98% to 99% of which occur a single time. The ten most abundant clones make up 0.3% to 0.45% of the sample. The sample was naive CD4+ T cells sorted from blood. This specimen's cell subset or site label, per the study, means: CD45RA+ positively selected. The receptor source for this set is a man under 40 in good health.

The rearrangement uses TRBV5-1 and TRBJ1-4, with 10 bases aligning to TRBD1. The germline CDR1 and CDR2 sequences are SGHRS and YFSETQ. The CDR3 sequence is 16 residues long. V lost 0 bases to trimming and J lost 7 bases; unmatched junction nucleotides: 6. The CDR3 sequence: CASSLGDRGWGEKLFF. The CDR3 nucleotides read TGCGCCAGCAGCTTGGGGGACAGGGGCTGGGGTGAAAAACTGTTTTTT.

V is TRBV9 and J is TRBJ1-4; no firm D call. Germline lookup yields CDR1 SGDLS and CDR2 YYNGEE. Trimming took off 3 bases at V and 8 bases at J, with 8 bases between the two ends. The CDR3 spans 12 residues. The CDR3 sequence is CASSGAGEKLFF. The CDR3 DNA reads as TGTGCCAGCAGCGGAGCGGGAGAAAAACTGTTTTTT.

V usage is TRBV9 and J usage is TRBJ2-3, with 9 bases identical to TRBD2. Looked up from germline, CDR1 is SGDLS and CDR2 is YYNGEE. J lost 5 bases, V lost 2 bases, and 12 bases had no gene match. This CDR3 has 17 residues. CDR3 coding DNA: TGTGCCAGCAGCGTGGCGCTCGGAGCGGGAGGCAGAGATACGCAGTATTTT. It yields the protein CASSVALGAGGRDTQYF.

V gene TRBV2 combines with J gene TRBJ2-7; D is unresolved. Germline CDR1 SNHLY, CDR2 FYNNEI. The CDR3 is made up of 14 amino acids. The V end lost 0 bases, the J end lost 1 base, and 7 bases lay between the germline ends. The CDR3 DNA reads TGTGCCAGCAGTGAAGCGAGACTTTCCTACGAGCAGTACTTC. Amino acid sequence: CASSEARLSYEQYF.

As for this clone: The sample carries other DNA sequences with the same CDR3. V usage is TRBV18 and J usage is TRBJ2-1; the D gene is possibly TRBD1 (6 bases). Per the germline V gene, CDR1 is KGHSH and CDR2 is LQKENI. CDR3 length equals 15 residues. With 3 bases removed from V and 0 bases from J, the gap between germline ends came to 9 bases. The DNA for the CDR3 is TGTGCCAGCTCACCCGGACAGAGCTCCTACAATGAGCAGTTCTTC. It specifies CASSPGQSSYNEQFF.

The chain links TRBV19 to TRBJ1-1, with D uncertain. The length of the CDR3 is 14 residues. Germline CDR1 is LNHDA and CDR2 is SQIVND (reference sequence). Deletions cut 1 base from V and 1 base from J, with 7 bases between. The CDR3 DNA sequence: TGTGCCAGTAGTATAGTCCACGGGAACACTGAAGCTTTCTTT. Translation: CASSIVHGNTEAFF.

CDR3 in DNA: TGTGCCAGCAGTTTATTCAAGGGAGATACGCAGTATTTT. This translates into CASSLFKGDTQYF. The chain uses TRBV28 and TRBJ2-3; D remains ambiguous. The V end was cut by 1 base, the J end by 5 bases, with 7 bases between. The germline V gene encodes CDR1 MDHEN and CDR2 SYDVKM. This CDR3 comprises 13 residues.

The V gene is TRBV4-3, the J gene TRBJ2-1; TRBD2 agrees at 8 bases. Germline V lookup: CDR1 LGHNA, CDR2 YSLEER. The length of the CDR3 is 15 residues. The trim removed 0 bases at V and 4 bases at J, leaving 2 bases unmatched. The CDR3 loop is CASSQDSGVYNEQFF. The CDR3, as DNA: TGCGCCAGCAGCCAAGATAGCGGGGTTTACAATGAGCAGTTCTTC.

The J gene is TRBJ2-7, the V gene TRBV2; TRBD1 agrees at 9 bases. Germline assignment: CDR1 SNHLY and CDR2 FYNNEI. Losses at the gene ends were 8 bases for V and 2 bases for J; bases not matched to a gene: 7. The CDR3 extends over 14 amino acids. In DNA, the CDR3 is TGTGCCAGCGGGGGGACAGGGAGTCCCTACGAGCAGTACTTC. Residues: CASGGTGSPYEQYF.

This chain joins TRBV11-2 and TRBJ2-7, with TRBD2 matching over 8 bases. The germline V gene has CDR1 SGHAT and CDR2 FQNNGV. The CDR3 totals 15 residues. The trim removed 4 bases at V and 2 bases at J, leaving 7 bases unmatched. This CDR3 reads CASSSRGGPPYEQYF. The CDR3 region has the DNA TGTGCCAGCAGCTCCCGGGGGGGCCCTCCCTACGAGCAGTACTTC.

The table lists this clone with a count of one. This chain uses TRBV30 with TRBJ1-1, with D possibly TRBD1 on 5 matching bases. The V end was cut by 2 bases, the J end by 5 bases, with 12 bases between. Germline CDR1 is GTSNPN and CDR2 is SVGIG (reference sequence). The length of the CDR3 is 13 residues. In nucleotides, the CDR3 is TGTGCCTGGAGTAAACGGACAAAGACTGAAGCTTTCTTT. Its protein is CAWSKRTKTEAFF.

The sample holds one count of this clone. The rearrangement uses TRBV9 and TRBJ2-7, with D perhaps matching TRBD1 or TRBD2 (5 bases each). V was cut by 1 base and J by 1 base, with 12 bases left in between. This CDR3 has 15 amino acids. Per germline, CDR1 SGDLS and CDR2 YYNGEE. The CDR3 nucleotides are TGTGCCAGCAGCGTATCCAAGGGACCTTCCTACGAGCAGTACTTC. This codes for CASSVSKGPSYEQYF.

The V gene is TRBV5-1, the J gene TRBJ1-4; possibly TRBD1 for D (6 bases). The length of the CDR3 is 15 residues. Trimming left V 5 bases short and J 5 bases short, with 16 bases between. Per the germline V gene, CDR1 is SGHRS and CDR2 is YFSETQ. CDR3 sequence (DNA): TGCGCCAGCAGGGGGGCAAGGACTGGGAATGAAAAACTGTTTTTT. It translates to CASRGARTGNEKLFF.

The chain employs TRBV5-4 and TRBJ2-1, with TRBD2 identical over 13 bases. V lost 3 bases and J lost 1; bases outside the gene matches: 7. From germline, CDR1 is SGHNT and CDR2 YYREEE (reference sequence). The CDR3 covers 18 residues. The CDR3 nucleotides read TGTGCCAGCAGCTCCGGACTAGCGGGAGAAGTTTCCTACAATGAGCAGTTCTTC. Protein sequence: CASSSGLAGEVSYNEQFF.

The J gene is TRBJ2-2, the V gene TRBV18; D is uncertain. Germline V gene sequence: CDR1 KGHSH, CDR2 LQKENI. The V gene lost 6 bases and the J gene lost 6 bases, with 8 bases spanning the gap. The CDR3 runs to 12 residues. Here the CDR3 DNA reads TGTGCCAGCTCCGTCCGGGCCGGGGAGCTGTTTTTT. It translates to CASSVRAGELFF.

J is TRBJ2-7 and V is TRBV27; 8 nucleotides agree with TRBD2. The ends lost 4 bases at V and 1 base at J; junction bases unmatched: 9. Germline V gene data show CDR1 as MNHEY and CDR2 as SMNVEV (reference sequence). CDR3 length: 16 amino acids. CDR3 sequence reads: CASSSLTGTRSYEQYF. As DNA, the CDR3 is TGTGCCAGCAGTTCATTAACGGGGACTAGGTCCTACGAGCAGTACTTC.

This clone was seen a single time. V and J are TRBV28 and TRBJ2-7, with 8 bases lining up with TRBD1. This CDR3 spans 14 amino acids. Unmatched junction bases numbered 9, after V lost 5 bases and J lost 6 bases. Germline assignment: CDR1 MDHEN and CDR2 SYDVKM. The CDR3 reads CASSTPRDRPEQYF. The CDR3 DNA is TGTGCCAGCAGTACCCCACGGGACAGGCCCGAGCAGTACTTC.

The V gene is TRBV2, the J gene TRBJ1-4, with TRBD1 matching 8 bases. V trimming: 4 bases; J trimming: 7 bases; junction bases outside the gene matches: 14. Germline V lookup: CDR1 SNHLY, CDR2 FYNNEI. This CDR3 has 17 residues. CDR3 coding DNA: TGTGCCAGCAGTGTCGCTCCCTTCAGGGGGCTGGGTGAAAAACTGTTTTTT. Residues: CASSVAPFRGLGEKLFF.

The CDR3 nucleotides are TGCGCCAGCAGCTTGGCCGTAATAGCGGGAGGAGTGAACAATGAGCAGTTCTTC. It translates to CASSLAVIAGGVNNEQFF. The chain recombines TRBV5-1 with TRBJ2-1; 10 bases line up with TRBD2. V dropped 0 bases and J dropped 5; count of bases not matched to a gene: 11. The length of the CDR3 is 18 residues. Germline V gene lookup returns CDR1 SGHRS and CDR2 YFSETQ.

V usage is TRBV7-2 and J usage is TRBJ2-7, with TRBD1 matching 7 bases. Per germline, CDR1 SGHTA and CDR2 FQGNSA. Trimming took 5 bases from V and 0 from J; bases not matched to a gene: 7. The CDR3 is 15 residues long. The CDR3, as DNA: TGTGCCAGCAGCGCCGGGACAGCAGCCTCCTACGAGCAGTACTTC. Translation: CASSAGTAASYEQYF.

Points on this clone: Other DNA sequences in this sample translate to the same CDR3. V gene TRBV9 combines with J gene TRBJ2-2; D ambiguous. V dropped 0 bases and J dropped 5 bases, with 8 bases sitting between them. CDR1 SGDLS and CDR2 YYNGEE come from the germline V gene. This CDR3 is built from 14 residues. The CDR3 DNA is TGTGCCAGCAGCGTAGTGGGAAGTACCGGGGAGCTGTTTTTT. Translated: CASSVVGSTGELFF.

J is TRBJ2-1 and V is TRBV6-6, with TRBD2 matching over 11 bases. The CDR3 consists of 16 residues. In germline, CDR1 is MNHNY, CDR2 SVGAGI (reference sequence). V lost 6 bases, J lost 3 bases, and 7 bases stayed unmatched. CDR3 sequence: CASSPLAGGGYNEQFF. In DNA, the CDR3 is TGTGCCAGCAGCCCTTTAGCGGGAGGGGGCTACAATGAGCAGTTCTTC.

The chain combines TRBV29-1 with TRBJ2-1, with TRBD1 matching 9 bases. The CDR3 sequence is 18 residues long. Germline CDR1 and CDR2: SQVTM and ANQGSEA. The CDR3: CVPHNKRQGVSVDREQFF. For the CDR3, the DNA is TGCGTACCCCATAACAAAAGACAGGGGGTATCTGTCGACCGTGAGCAGTTCTTC.

On this clone itself: Other DNA sequences in the sample encode the same CDR3. This chain connects TRBV12-5 to TRBJ2-2, with unresolved D. The germline V gene has CDR1 LGHNT and CDR2 FRNRAP. Trimming removed 3 bases from V and 5 bases from J, with 4 bases in between. The CDR3 consists of 12 residues. CDR3 nucleotide sequence: TGTGCTAGTGGTTTAAGTACCGGGGAGCTGTTTTTT. Amino acid sequence: CASGLSTGELFF.

About this clone itself: Other DNA sequences in the sample encode the same CDR3. CDR3 bases: TGCGCCAGCAGCCCGGGGCCGGGTTTGAACACTGAAGCTTTCTTT. Protein product: CASSPGPGLNTEAFF. V and J are TRBV5-1 and TRBJ1-1; a possible D gene is TRBD1 (5 bases). Germline V gives CDR1 SGHRS, CDR2 YFSETQ. The V and J ends lost 4 bases and 0 bases respectively, with 13 bases between them. The CDR3 sequence is 15 residues long.

The genes are TRBV7-9 and TRBJ2-1; TRBD2 matches 11 bases. Per germline, CDR1 SEHNR and CDR2 FQNEAQ (reference sequence). The CDR3 is 18 residues long. The V and J ends lost 1 base and 3 bases, in that order; junction bases with no gene match: 8. CDR3 sequence: CASSLEGRLAGLYNEQFF. As DNA, the CDR3 is TGTGCCAGCAGCTTAGAAGGGAGACTAGCGGGGCTCTACAATGAGCAGTTCTTC.

This clone appeared a single time. The CDR3 region is CASSSGLANNEQFF. The CDR3 DNA follows: TGTGCCAGCAGCTCTGGACTAGCGAATAATGAGCAGTTCTTC. The V and J genes are TRBV7-9 and TRBJ2-1, with TRBD2 matching over 9 bases. V was pared by 4 bases and J by 7 bases, with 5 bases of the junction left unmatched. CDR3 length equals 14 residues. CDR1 SEHNR and CDR2 FQNEAQ come from the germline V gene (reference sequence).

Comment on this clone: Within the sample, other DNA sequences also encode this same CDR3. This chain uses TRBV18 with TRBJ2-7; D gene unclear. Germline V gene sequence: CDR1 KGHSH, CDR2 LQKENI. The V end was cut by 3 bases, the J end by 0 bases, with 6 bases between. The CDR3 extends over 13 amino acids. CDR3: CASSPGTSYEQYF. The CDR3 region has the DNA TGTGCCAGCTCACCGGGCACCTCCTACGAGCAGTACTTC.

This sequence joins TRBV5-1 and TRBJ1-3; D possibly corresponds to TRBD1 (5 bases). Germline V gives CDR1 SGHRS, CDR2 YFSETQ. The CDR3 covers 15 residues. V was cut by 2 bases and J by 0 bases, with 9 bases left in between. The CDR3 spells CASSLTGSSGNTIYF. In nucleotides, the CDR3 is TGCGCCAGCAGCTTAACAGGATCCTCTGGAAACACCATATATTTT.

This chain links TRBV7-2 with TRBJ2-2; D gene unclear. V was shortened by 2 bases and J by 0 bases, with 7 bases between the two germline ends. Germline V gives CDR1 SGHTA, CDR2 FQGNSA. This CDR3 comprises 15 residues. CDR3 region: CASSLIPANTGELFF. CDR3 nucleotide sequence: TGTGCCAGCAGCTTAATCCCGGCGAACACCGGGGAGCTGTTTTTT.

The chain recombines TRBV7-9 with TRBJ1-1; 11 nucleotides agree with TRBD1. V shed 5 bases, J shed 4 bases, and the junction held 6 bases outside the gene matches. The CDR3 covers 15 residues. CDR1 and CDR2 (germline): SEHNR, FQNEAQ (reference sequence). In DNA, the CDR3 is TGTGCCAGCAGCGGGCTGGGACAGGGGGGCACTGAAGCTTTCTTT. Translated, it gives CASSGLGQGGTEAFF.

This chain links TRBV5-1 with TRBJ1-1; no clear D. CDR3 length: 11 residues. CDR1 SGHRS and CDR2 YFSETQ come from the germline V gene. V shed 7 bases and J shed 2 bases, with 6 bases lying between them. The CDR3 DNA reads as TGCGCCAGCCGTAAAAACACTGAAGCTTTCTTT. Its translation is CASRKNTEAFF.